These 9 T cell receptor beta chains came from one sample sequenced in a study of T cell responses to AZD1222 COVID-19 vaccine. The method was immunoSEQ multiplex PCR; TCRdb's version includes in-frame clones alone and lacks a portion of them. The top ten hold about 4.4% of the sample, which has 160,000 or so clones, 91% seen once. Specimen: peripheral blood, collected on day 0 of AZD1222 vaccination. The receptor source for this set is an adult in good health.

V usage is TRBV11-2 and J usage is TRBJ2-7, with D uncertain. CDR3 size: 13 residues. Trimming took off 8 bases at V and 1 base at J, with 12 bases between the two ends. Germline CDR1 is SGHAT and CDR2 is FQNNGV. The DNA for the CDR3 is TGTGCCAGCCGCACAGTAAAGTCCTACGAGCAGTACTTC. It encodes CASRTVKSYEQYF.

V gene TRBV29-1 combines with J gene TRBJ2-7; TRBD2 is a possible D gene (6 bases). The CDR3 is made up of 15 amino acids. V was pared by 5 bases and J by 2 bases, with 19 bases between. Germline loops: CDR1 SQVTM, CDR2 ANQGSEA. The CDR3, as DNA: TGCAGCGTTCGGGGGTTGGGAGCGGGTCCCTACGAGCAGTACTTC. It codes for CSVRGLGAGPYEQYF.

The chain links TRBV28 to TRBJ2-7; D call uncertain. V was shortened by 8 bases and J by 7 bases, with 21 bases between the two germline ends. Germline CDR1 and CDR2: MDHEN and SYDVKM. This CDR3 is built from 14 residues. The DNA for the CDR3 is TGTGCCAGCCTCTCGAACTACCCCGTAGGAGAGCAGTACTTC. Its protein product is CASLSNYPVGEQYF.

This sequence joins TRBV18 and TRBJ1-3; D perhaps matches TRBD1 (6 bases). CDR1 and CDR2 from the germline V gene are KGHSH and LQKENI. The CDR3 loop spans 17 amino acids. Trimming removed 2 bases at V and 0 bases at J, with 14 bases between. The chain's CDR3 is CASSPFTGPNSGNTIYF. The CDR3 nucleotides are TGTGCCAGCTCACCATTTACAGGGCCCAACTCTGGAAACACCATATATTTT.

The chain is built from TRBV28 and TRBJ1-6, with TRBD1 identical over 9 bases. In germline, CDR1 is MDHEN, CDR2 SYDVKM. There are 15 residues in the CDR3. The J segment lost 10 bases and the V segment lost 8 bases, leaving 12 bases of the junction unmatched. CDR3 DNA sequence: TGTGCCAGCGCTCAACAGGGGGCAAGTCGGTCACCCCTCCACTTT. Translated, it gives CASAQQGASRSPLHF.

The V and J genes are TRBV24-1 and TRBJ2-2; a possible D gene is TRBD1 (6 bases). Trimming removed 0 bases from V and 1 base from J, with 11 bases in between. The CDR3 runs to 17 residues. Germline values: CDR1 KGHDR, CDR2 SFDVKD. The CDR3: CATSDLQGRGNTGELFF. The CDR3 DNA reads as TGTGCCACCAGTGATTTGCAAGGCAGGGGGAACACCGGGGAGCTGTTTTTT.

The chain is built from TRBV28 and TRBJ2-7; D call uncertain. Trimming took off 5 bases at V and 3 bases at J, with 5 bases between the two ends. Germline values: CDR1 MDHEN, CDR2 SYDVKM. This CDR3 is built from 11 residues. The CDR3 spells CASSISYEQYF. For the CDR3, the DNA is TGTGCCAGCAGTATTAGCTACGAGCAGTACTTC.

The chain carries TRBV28 and TRBJ2-7; 13 bases line up with TRBD2. The germline CDR1 and CDR2 sequences are MDHEN and SYDVKM. J gave up 6 bases and V 6 bases, and 5 bases lay outside the gene matches. The CDR3 length is 14 residues. CDR3 nucleotides: TGTGCCAGCAGCGGACTAGCGGGAGTATCCGAGCAGTACTTC. This codes for CASSGLAGVSEQYF.

V is TRBV27 and J is TRBJ1-3; D might be TRBD1 (6 bases). The length of the CDR3 is 15 residues. V was pared by 8 bases and J by 3 bases, with 17 bases between. The germline V gene has CDR1 MNHEY and CDR2 SMNVEV (reference sequence). The CDR3 region has the DNA TGTGCCAGCCGTAGCGCGGGGGCGGATGGAAACACCATATATTTT. Translated: CASRSAGADGNTIYF.